Given below is one T cell receptor (beta chain) in context. The antigen remains unidentified. This entry belongs to a study of T cells in localized non-small cell lung cancer. Study conclusions and caveats: Adjacent lung exhibited a median of about 57 among the 100 most abundant tumor clones. The study found T cell clonality highest in uninvolved adjacent lung, above tumor. The study linked higher blood T cell density to longer overall survival.

The V end was cut by 0 bases, the J end by 3 bases, with 8 bases between. The CDR3 spans 14 residues. From germline, CDR1 is KGHSH and CDR2 LQKENI. Data came from immunoSEQ multiplex PCR; TCRdb stores just in-frame clones and leaves some out. The sample carries about 59,000 clones, roughly nine tenths recorded once. The V and J genes are TRBV18 and TRBJ1-2; maybe TRBD1 (5 bases). The sequencing here drew on peripheral blood, taken before any cancer treatment. The receptor was isolated from a woman between 35 and 70 years old with stage I lung adenocarcinoma. In DNA form, the CDR3 reads TGTGCCAGCTCACCACCGGGGGGGGACTATGGCTACACCTTC. As protein: CASSPPGGDYGYTF.